The 29 T cell receptor beta chains below were found in one sample sequenced in a study of blood T cell repertoires in COVID-19. Sequenced by immunoSEQ multiplex PCR; TCRdb stores in-frame clones only, minus some. This sample has 150,000 to 200,000 clones, with approximately 91% found just once. Sequencing used peripheral blood. These receptor sequences come from a man younger than 30 with COVID-19, enrolled during active disease.

The chain uses TRBV7-8 and TRBJ2-7, with TRBD2 identical over 7 bases. The V gene end was trimmed by 1 base and the J gene end by 3 bases; junction bases not matched to a gene: 3. Germline V CDR1 and CDR2: SGHVS, FQNEAQ. The CDR3 length is 14 residues. The CDR3 sequence: CASSLGGLVYEQYF. The CDR3 coding sequence is TGTGCCAGCAGCTTAGGTGGACTAGTCTACGAGCAGTACTTC.

This clone was observed a handful of times. The J gene is TRBJ2-7, the V gene TRBV19; 7 nucleotides match TRBD1. CDR1 LNHDA and CDR2 SQIVND come from the germline V gene (reference sequence). With V trimmed by 9 bases and J by 6 bases, 8 bases remained unmatched. The CDR3 has 12 residues. For the CDR3, the DNA is TGTGCCAGCAACGACAGGGACGGCGAGCAGTACTTC. This sequence encodes CASNDRDGEQYF.

The chain has TRBV2 and TRBJ2-7; D might be TRBD1 (5 bases). Trimming removed 6 bases at V and 4 bases at J, with 7 bases between. Germline CDR1 is SNHLY and CDR2 is FYNNEI. The CDR3 totals 11 residues. The CDR3 DNA reads as TGTGCCAGCAGGACAGATTACGAGCAGTACTTC. Protein product: CASRTDYEQYF. The variable domain in full, completed from reference TRBV2 and TRBJ2-7, reads EPEVTQTPSHQVTQMGQEVILRCVPISNHLYFYWYRQILGQKVEFLVSFYNNEISEKSEIFDDQFSVERPDGSNFTLKIRSTKLEDSAMYFCASRTDYEQYFGPGTRLTVT.

The chain recombines TRBV28 with TRBJ1-1; 8 bases are shared with TRBD1. The CDR3 consists of 11 residues. Germline V gene lookup returns CDR1 MDHEN and CDR2 SYDVKM. V shed 10 bases, J shed 4 bases, and the junction held 2 bases outside the gene matches. CDR3 amino acids: CAIDRGTEAFF. Here the CDR3 DNA reads TGTGCCATCGACAGGGGCACTGAAGCTTTCTTT.

This clone was seen once. J is TRBJ2-7 and V is TRBV30, with TRBD2 matching 11 bases. Trimming cost V 5 bases and J 4 bases; bases outside gene matches: 4. CDR1 and CDR2 (germline): GTSNPN, SVGIG (reference sequence). This CDR3 contains 13 residues. This CDR3 is CAWASGRIYEQYF. DNA of the CDR3: TGTGCCTGGGCTAGCGGGAGGATATACGAGCAGTACTTC.

The CDR3 loop reads CASSIGQGFYEQYF. In DNA, the CDR3 is TGTGCCAGTAGTATTGGACAGGGATTCTACGAGCAGTACTTC. The gene calls are TRBV19 and TRBJ2-7; 8 bases line up with TRBD1. CDR3 length: 14 amino acids. Germline V gene lookup returns CDR1 LNHDA and CDR2 SQIVND (reference sequence). V was pared by 3 bases and J by 3 bases, with 4 bases of the junction left unmatched.

The V gene is TRBV27, the J gene TRBJ2-7; 10 nucleotides agree with TRBD2. This CDR3 contains 16 residues. V shed 1 base and J 4 bases; nucleotides not matched to a gene: 7. Germline V gene sequence: CDR1 MNHEY, CDR2 SMNVEV (reference sequence). CDR3: CASSLYPASGSYEQYF. Here the CDR3 DNA reads TGTGCCAGCAGTTTATACCCGGCTAGCGGGAGTTACGAGCAGTACTTC.

CDR3 sequence: CASSLTSGHNEQFF. The CDR3 nucleotides are TGTGCCAGCAGCTTGACTAGCGGCCACAATGAGCAGTTCTTC. The chain carries TRBV7-9 and TRBJ2-1; the match to TRBD2 covers 9 bases. Germline-derived CDR1 and CDR2 are SEHNR and FQNEAQ (reference sequence). With V trimmed by 3 bases and J by 5 bases, 2 bases remained unmatched. The CDR3 totals 14 residues.

This clone was observed a few times. The chain joins TRBV30 to TRBJ2-7, with a tentative D call TRBD2 (7 bases). V shed 0 bases and J shed 1 base, with 19 bases lying between them. The CDR3 runs to 17 residues. Germline CDR1 and CDR2: GTSNPN and SVGIG (reference sequence). The CDR3: CAWSVEGGLAPSYEQYF. In DNA form, the CDR3 reads TGTGCCTGGAGTGTAGAGGGGGGGCTAGCCCCTTCCTACGAGCAGTACTTC.

The genes are TRBV27 and TRBJ2-3; the D gene is possibly TRBD2 (5 bases). V was cut by 5 bases and J by 4 bases, with 19 bases left in between. The CDR3 spans 16 residues. CDR1 and CDR2 (germline): MNHEY, SMNVEV (reference sequence). In DNA, the CDR3 is TGTGCCAGCAGTCCTTATTGGGGAGAGGTCCCAGATACGCAGTATTTT. It encodes CASSPYWGEVPDTQYF.

This chain uses TRBV6-4 with TRBJ2-1; TRBD1 matches 8 bases. CDR3 length: 12 residues. Germline V lookup: CDR1 MRHNA, CDR2 SNTAGT. With 3 bases clipped from V and 10 bases from J, the junction kept 2 bases outside the gene matches. The CDR3 sequence is CASSETGAEQFF. The CDR3 coding sequence is TGTGCCAGCAGTGAGACAGGGGCCGAGCAGTTCTTC.

The chain recombines TRBV7-2 with TRBJ2-2; TRBD1 might be the D (7 bases). Germline V lookup: CDR1 SGHTA, CDR2 FQGNSA. Trimming removed 5 bases at V and 4 bases at J, with 14 bases between. The CDR3 spans 15 residues. The CDR3 bases are TGTGCCAGCAGCCAGGAGGGGGCCAGCACCGGGGAGCTGTTTTTT. It specifies CASSQEGASTGELFF.

The chain is built from TRBV4-3 and TRBJ2-3; tentatively, D is TRBD1 (5 bases). This CDR3 is 22 amino acids long. Germline V gene lookup returns CDR1 LGHNA and CDR2 YSLEER. V lost 1 base and J lost 0, with 29 bases in between. The CDR3 region is CASSQGMSFFSTVNDSTDTQYF. Here the CDR3 DNA reads TGCGCCAGCAGCCAAGGAATGTCGTTTTTTTCGACAGTCAACGATAGCACAGATACGCAGTATTTT.

This chain links TRBV4-1 with TRBJ2-7; 7 nucleotides match TRBD2. V dropped 7 bases and J dropped 2; count of bases not matched to a gene: 8. Germline-derived CDR1 and CDR2 are MGHRA and YSYEKL. This CDR3 region has 14 residues. The CDR3 nucleotides read TGCGCCAGCACTCGGTCTAGCGGTCCCTACGAGCAGTACTTC. This gives the protein CASTRSSGPYEQYF.

This rearrangement joins TRBV5-1 to TRBJ1-1; 11 bases map to TRBD1. The CDR3 totals 15 residues. Germline CDR1 and CDR2: SGHRS and YFSETQ. Trimming cost V 2 bases and J 3 bases; bases outside gene matches: 3. As DNA, the CDR3 is TGCGCCAGCAGCTTCGGGACAGGGGGATACACTGAAGCTTTCTTT. Translation gives CASSFGTGGYTEAFF.

The table lists this clone with a count of one. The chain links TRBV4-1 to TRBJ2-1; D unresolved. Germline CDR1 and CDR2: MGHRA and YSYEKL. The CDR3 extends over 11 amino acids. V lost 2 bases, J lost 7 bases, and 3 bases lay in between. The CDR3 sequence is CASSQYNEQFF. The CDR3 DNA follows: TGCGCCAGCAGCCAATATAATGAGCAGTTCTTC.

The chain has TRBV6-5 and TRBJ2-2, with TRBD1 identical over 7 bases. Germline V gene sequence: CDR1 MNHEY, CDR2 SVGAGI. The CDR3 totals 14 residues. Trimming at V came to 11 bases and at J to 5 bases, leaving 11 bases not matched to a gene. The chain's CDR3 is CAAADRVETGELFF. The CDR3 nucleotides read TGTGCCGCCGCAGACAGGGTAGAAACCGGGGAGCTGTTTTTT.

The rearrangement joins TRBV6-6 to TRBJ2-7; 8 bases are shared with TRBD1. Losses at the gene ends were 7 bases for V and 4 bases for J; bases not matched to a gene: 6. The germline V gene has CDR1 MNHNY and CDR2 SVGAGI (reference sequence). CDR3 length: 13 amino acids. CDR3 bases: TGTGCCAGCAAACAGGGGGAACGGTACGAGCAGTACTTC. It specifies CASKQGERYEQYF.

As to this clone: The junction departs from the called germline gene at one end, perhaps through a read error. J is TRBJ1-4 and V is TRBV10-3; the D gene is possibly TRBD1 (6 bases). Germline CDR1 is ENHRY and CDR2 is SYGVKD. This CDR3 is built from 16 residues. CDR3 loop: CAISGPPGGEEGELLF. CDR3 DNA: TGTGCCATCAGTGGCCCCCCGGGGGGGGAGGAGGGGGAACTGCTTTTT.

In DNA, the CDR3 is TGTGCCAGCACCTCGGACAGGGATCAGCCCCAGCATTTT. Its translation is CASTSDRDQPQHF. The V gene is TRBV6-1, the J gene TRBJ1-5; 8 nucleotides agree with TRBD1. The CDR3 length is 13 residues. Per the germline V gene, CDR1 is MNHNS and CDR2 is SASEGT. V shed 7 bases, J shed 5 bases, and the junction held 4 bases outside the gene matches.

This sequence joins TRBV18 and TRBJ2-1; 16 bases align to TRBD2. Germline lookup yields CDR1 KGHSH and CDR2 LQKENI. CDR3 size: 15 residues. V shed 10 bases and J 10 bases; nucleotides not matched to a gene: 10. The CDR3 DNA sequence: TGTGCCAAGGAGCCGGGACTAGCGGGAGGGGAAGAGCAGTTCTTC. Translated: CAKEPGLAGGEEQFF.

The chain combines TRBV5-1 with TRBJ1-2; TRBD1 agrees at 12 bases. The CDR3 totals 17 residues. Germline values: CDR1 SGHRS, CDR2 YFSETQ. The V and J ends lost 1 base and 1 base, in that order; junction bases with no gene match: 5. As DNA, the CDR3 is TGCGCCAGCAGCTTGCGGGACAGGGGGCAGAATAACTATGGCTACACCTTC. Translation: CASSLRDRGQNNYGYTF.

V usage is TRBV3-1 (or the pseudogene TRBV3-2) and J usage is TRBJ2-7, with a tentative D call TRBD2 (6 bases). Trimming took off 5 bases at V and 5 bases at J, with 13 bases between the two ends. The CDR3 extends over 13 amino acids. Germline assignment: CDR1 LGHDT and CDR2 YNNKEL (reference sequence). The CDR3 here is CASSLWTMNEQYF. The CDR3 nucleotides are TGTGCCAGCAGCTTATGGACTATGAACGAGCAGTACTTC.

This clone came up once. This rearrangement joins TRBV30 to TRBJ2-1, with TRBD2 matching 8 bases. Germline V gives CDR1 GTSNPN, CDR2 SVGIG (reference sequence). The length of the CDR3 is 16 residues. J gave up 8 bases and V 3 bases, and 15 bases lay outside the gene matches. DNA for the CDR3: TGTGCCTGGAGCCCCGTTCCGGGACTAGGGGCCGATGAGCAGTTCTTC. This sequence encodes CAWSPVPGLGADEQFF.

The chain has TRBV6-4 and TRBJ1-6; a weak D match, TRBD1 (5 bases). Germline V lookup: CDR1 MRHNA, CDR2 SNTAGT. Trimming left V 3 bases short and J 7 bases short, with 13 bases between. This CDR3 spans 15 amino acids. CDR3 coding DNA: TGTGCCAGCAGTGAAATCGGGGGGGAGAATTCACCCCTCCACTTT. It yields the protein CASSEIGGENSPLHF.

The chain is built from TRBV9 and TRBJ2-1; 8 bases map to TRBD2. CDR1 and CDR2 (germline): SGDLS, YYNGEE. This CDR3 has 15 residues. V shed 4 bases, J shed 6 bases, and the junction held 9 bases outside the gene matches. CDR3 sequence: CASSLVGGRSNEQFF. As DNA, the CDR3 is TGTGCCAGCAGCCTAGTAGGCGGGAGGAGCAATGAGCAGTTCTTC.

With respect to this clone: At one boundary the junction diverges from the germline segment, which might be a read error. This chain uses TRBV6-2 or TRBV6-3 with TRBJ1-4; 7 nucleotides match TRBD1. Germline V lookup: CDR1 MNHEY, CDR2 SVGEGT. The CDR3 extends over 15 amino acids. The CDR3: CASSYSPGGGEKLLF. Written as DNA, the CDR3 is TGTGCCAGCAGTTACTCACCAGGGGGTGGTGAAAAACTGCTTTTT.

The genes are TRBV24-1 and TRBJ2-6; 11 positions agree with TRBD2. The CDR3 has 19 amino acids. From germline, CDR1 is KGHDR and CDR2 SFDVKD. J gave up 0 bases and V 5 bases, and 8 bases lay outside the gene matches. The CDR3 is CATSGPGLAGDSGANVLTF. The CDR3 nucleotides read TGTGCCACCAGTGGCCCCGGACTAGCGGGTGACTCTGGGGCCAACGTCCTGACTTTC.

The chain has TRBV18 and TRBJ2-7, with a weak D call TRBD2 (5 bases). There are 17 residues in the CDR3. V was cut by 3 bases and J by 2 bases, with 20 bases left in between. Germline-derived CDR1 and CDR2 are KGHSH and LQKENI. The CDR3 reads CASSPLWGALEPYEQYF. Written as DNA, the CDR3 is TGTGCCAGCTCACCCCTTTGGGGAGCCCTTGAACCCTACGAGCAGTACTTC.